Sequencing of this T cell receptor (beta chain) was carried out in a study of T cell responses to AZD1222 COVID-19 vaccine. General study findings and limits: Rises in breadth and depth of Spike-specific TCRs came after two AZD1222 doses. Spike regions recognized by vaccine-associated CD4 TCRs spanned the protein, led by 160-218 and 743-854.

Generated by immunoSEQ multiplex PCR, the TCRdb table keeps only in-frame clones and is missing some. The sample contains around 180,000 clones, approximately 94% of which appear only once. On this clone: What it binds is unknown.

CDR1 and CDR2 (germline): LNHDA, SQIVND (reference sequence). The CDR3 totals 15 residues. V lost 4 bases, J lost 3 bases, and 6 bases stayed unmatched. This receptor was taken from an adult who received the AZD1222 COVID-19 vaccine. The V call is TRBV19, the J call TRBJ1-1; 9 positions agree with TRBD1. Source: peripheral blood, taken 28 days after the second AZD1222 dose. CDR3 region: CASSTDRGRYTEAFF. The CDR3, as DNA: TGTGCCAGTAGTACGGACAGGGGAAGGTACACTGAAGCTTTCTTT. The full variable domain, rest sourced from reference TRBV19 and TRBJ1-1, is DGGITQSPKYLFRKEGQNVTLSCEQNLNHDAMYWYRQDPGQGLRLIYYSQIVNDFQKGDIAEGYSVSREKKESFPLTVTSAQKNPTAFYLCASSTDRGRYTEAFFGQGTRLTVV.